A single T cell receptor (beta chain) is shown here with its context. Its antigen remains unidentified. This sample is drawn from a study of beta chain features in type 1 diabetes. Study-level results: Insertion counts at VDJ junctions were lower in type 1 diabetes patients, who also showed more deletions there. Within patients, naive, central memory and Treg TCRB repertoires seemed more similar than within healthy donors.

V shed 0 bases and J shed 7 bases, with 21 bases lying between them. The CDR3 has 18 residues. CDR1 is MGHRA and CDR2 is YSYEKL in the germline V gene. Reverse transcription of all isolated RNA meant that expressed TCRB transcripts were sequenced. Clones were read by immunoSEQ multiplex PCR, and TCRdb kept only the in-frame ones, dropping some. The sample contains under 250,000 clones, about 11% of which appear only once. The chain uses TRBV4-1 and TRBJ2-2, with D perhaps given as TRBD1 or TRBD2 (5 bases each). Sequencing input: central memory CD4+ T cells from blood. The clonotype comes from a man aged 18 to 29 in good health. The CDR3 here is CASSQDLASPRGHGELFF. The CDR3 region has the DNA TGCGCCAGCAGCCAAGACCTAGCTAGCCCTCGGGGCCACGGGGAGCTGTTTTTT.